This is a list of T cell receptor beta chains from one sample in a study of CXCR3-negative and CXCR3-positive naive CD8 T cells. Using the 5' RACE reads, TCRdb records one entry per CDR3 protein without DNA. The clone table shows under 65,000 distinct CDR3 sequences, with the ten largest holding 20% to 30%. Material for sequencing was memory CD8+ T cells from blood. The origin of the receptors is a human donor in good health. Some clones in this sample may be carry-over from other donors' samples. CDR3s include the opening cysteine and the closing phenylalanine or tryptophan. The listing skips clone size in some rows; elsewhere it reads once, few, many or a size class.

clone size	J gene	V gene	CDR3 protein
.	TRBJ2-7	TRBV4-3	CASSQENTDSAYEQYF
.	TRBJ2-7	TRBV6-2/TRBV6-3	CASSSGILNYEQYF
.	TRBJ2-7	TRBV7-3	CASSFLPTGVPSSYEQYF
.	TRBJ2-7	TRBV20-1	CSASRPGTSGGAPYEQYF
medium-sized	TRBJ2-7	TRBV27	CASSSPGLDYEQYF
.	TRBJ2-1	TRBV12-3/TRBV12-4	CASSFIPSGNEQFF
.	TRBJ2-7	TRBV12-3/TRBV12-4	CASSPGTGEQYF
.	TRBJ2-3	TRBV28	CASSPDRVGTDTQYF
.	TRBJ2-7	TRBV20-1	CSARDIRAATYEQYF
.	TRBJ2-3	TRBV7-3	CASSLMGFADTQYF
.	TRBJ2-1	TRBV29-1	CSVEDPGTVTYNEQFF
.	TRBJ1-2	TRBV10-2	CASSESAGTDYGYTF
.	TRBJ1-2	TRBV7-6	CASSLTAGTVPPIYGYTF
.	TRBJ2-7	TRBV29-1	CSVRTVSSYEQYF
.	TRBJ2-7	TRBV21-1	CASSRDRGDYEQYF
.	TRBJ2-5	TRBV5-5	CASSFDLAETQYF
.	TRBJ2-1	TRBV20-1	CSARLGAADYNEQFF
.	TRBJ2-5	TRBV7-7	CASSFLGGEETQYF
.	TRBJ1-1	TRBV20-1	CSARGGGETEAFF
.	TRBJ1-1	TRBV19	CASSIAAGGFTEAFF
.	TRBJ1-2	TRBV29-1	CSVEDWEGQGGHGYTF
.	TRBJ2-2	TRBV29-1	CSVVWDTGELFF
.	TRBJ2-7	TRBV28	CASSSIDRGEYEQYF
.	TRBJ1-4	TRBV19	CAGHSRGVDNEKLFF
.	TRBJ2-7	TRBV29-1	CSVVPGLALYEQYF